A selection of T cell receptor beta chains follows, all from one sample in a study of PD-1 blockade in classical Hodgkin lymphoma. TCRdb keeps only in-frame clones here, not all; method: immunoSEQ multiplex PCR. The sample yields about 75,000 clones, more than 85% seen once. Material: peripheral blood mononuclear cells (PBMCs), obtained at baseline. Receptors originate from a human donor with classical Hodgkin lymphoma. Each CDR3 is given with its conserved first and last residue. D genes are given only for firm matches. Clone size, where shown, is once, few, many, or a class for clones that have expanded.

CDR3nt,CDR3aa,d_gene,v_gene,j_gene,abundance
TGTGCCAGCAGTTCTCTCCCTCAGGGTTACGAGCAGTACTTC,CASSSLPQGYEQYF,-,TRBV28,TRBJ2-7,-
TGTGCCAGCAGCCTCACGGAGGGCTATGCGGATACGCAGTATTTT,CASSLTEGYADTQYF,-,TRBV7-3,TRBJ2-3,-
TGTGCCAGCGGGCGGACAGGGTCTGGGGCCAACGTCCTGACTTTC,CASGRTGSGANVLTF,TRBD1,TRBV27,TRBJ2-6,-
TGTGCCAGCAGCCAAGTTTCAACCTACGAGCAGTACTTC,CASSQVSTYEQYF,-,TRBV4-2,TRBJ2-7,-
TGTGCCAGCAGCCCCTCTGGGGGGCCTCTCGCGGAGACCCAGTACTTC,CASSPSGGPLAETQYF,-,TRBV4-2,TRBJ2-5,once
TGTGCCAGCAGTTACTCGTTCGGTAGCAATCAGCCCCAGCATTTT,CASSYSFGSNQPQHF,-,TRBV6-5,TRBJ1-5,-
TGTGCCAGCAGCTTAGCGTCCGGGGGCTACACCTTC,CASSLASGGYTF,-,TRBV7-9,TRBJ1-2,-
TGTGCCAGTAGTATTTGGGATGACAGGGGGCGCGGCTATGGCTACACCTTC,CASSIWDDRGRGYGYTF,TRBD1,TRBV19,TRBJ1-2,-
TGTGCCAGCAGCCCTGGGACAGGGGTGTACCAAGAGACCCAGTACTTC,CASSPGTGVYQETQYF,TRBD1,TRBV7-9,TRBJ2-5,-
TGTGCCAGCAGCAAGCGGGAGGGGAACACCGGGGAGCTGTTTTTT,CASSKREGNTGELFF,TRBD2,TRBV11-1,TRBJ2-2,-
TGTGCCTGGAGTGCGGGACAGCTAGCCGAGCAGTACTTC,CAWSAGQLAEQYF,TRBD1,TRBV30,TRBJ2-7,-
TGCGCCAGCAGTCAATCGGGGACTAGCGGAGAATATAACGAGCAGTACTTC,CASSQSGTSGEYNEQYF,TRBD2,TRBV23-1,TRBJ2-7,-
TGTGCCAGCTCACCCCTCTTGGGGGCGGAAACTGAAGCTTTCTTT,CASSPLLGAETEAFF,-,TRBV18,TRBJ1-1,-
TGTGCCAGCAGCGTAGGCCTCGGGCTGCGTTCCGGGGAGCTGTTTTTT,CASSVGLGLRSGELFF,-,TRBV9,TRBJ2-2,few
TGTGCCAGCAGCTTTGGACAGTCAAAGTACAATGAGCAGTTCTTC,CASSFGQSKYNEQFF,-,TRBV7-9,TRBJ2-1,-
TGTGCCAGCAGTTTCGGGGAGGGGGCTAGTTCACCCCTCCACTTT,CASSFGEGASSPLHF,TRBD1,TRBV7-4,TRBJ1-6,once
TGTGCCAGCAGTTACACCTCACAGGGGAAGAACACTGAAGCTTTCTTT,CASSYTSQGKNTEAFF,TRBD1,TRBV6-5,TRBJ1-1,-
TGTGCCATCAGCCCCGTTGGAATGGACTACGAGCAGTACTTC,CAISPVGMDYEQYF,-,TRBV10-3,TRBJ2-7,-
TGTGCCATCACCTCGCCCCCCGGAAACACCATATATTTT,CAITSPPGNTIYF,-,TRBV10-3,TRBJ1-3,-
TGTGCCATCGGGACTTCTTTTCGAGATACGCAGTATTTT,CAIGTSFRDTQYF,-,TRBV10-3,TRBJ2-3,-
TGTGCCAGCCACTTAGTTAGCGGGAGCCAAAACATTCAGTACTTC,CASHLVSGSQNIQYF,TRBD2,TRBV16,TRBJ2-4,once
TGTGCCAGCAGTCCGTCCGGGACAGGCTCCTACGAGCAGTACTTC,CASSPSGTGSYEQYF,TRBD1,TRBV28,TRBJ2-7,-
TGTGCCAGCAGCTTAGTTGGGGGCCACTATGGCTACACCTTC,CASSLVGGHYGYTF,-,TRBV7-9,TRBJ1-2,-
TGTGCCAGCAGCCTGCCCGGGACTAGTTCAGATACGCAGTATTTT,CASSLPGTSSDTQYF,TRBD2,TRBV7-9,TRBJ2-3,-
TGTGCCAGCAGTTTTCCCCCCGTCGGGCTCTCCGCCTATGGCTACACCTTC,CASSFPPVGLSAYGYTF,-,TRBV28,TRBJ1-2,-